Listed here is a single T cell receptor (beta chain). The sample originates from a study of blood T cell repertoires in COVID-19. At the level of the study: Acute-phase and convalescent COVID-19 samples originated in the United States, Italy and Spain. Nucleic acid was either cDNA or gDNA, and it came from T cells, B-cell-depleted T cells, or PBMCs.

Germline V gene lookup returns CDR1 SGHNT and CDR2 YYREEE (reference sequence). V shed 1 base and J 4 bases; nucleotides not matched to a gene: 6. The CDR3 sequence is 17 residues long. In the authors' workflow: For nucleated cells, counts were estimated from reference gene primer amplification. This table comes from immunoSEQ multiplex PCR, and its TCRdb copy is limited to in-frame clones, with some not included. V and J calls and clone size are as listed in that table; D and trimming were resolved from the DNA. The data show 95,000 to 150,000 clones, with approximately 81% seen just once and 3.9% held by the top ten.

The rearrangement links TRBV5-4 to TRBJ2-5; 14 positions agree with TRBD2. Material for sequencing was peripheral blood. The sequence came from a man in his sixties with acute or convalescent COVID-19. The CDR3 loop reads CASSLRTSGRIRETQYF. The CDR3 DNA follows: TGTGCCAGCAGCTTGAGGACTAGCGGGAGGATACGAGAGACCCAGTACTTC.